These T cell receptor beta chains were read from a single sample in a study of CD8 T cells in ankylosing spondylitis. TCRdb re-called the 5' RACE reads with MiXCR, one entry per CDR3 protein. This repertoire shows about 500,000 distinct CDR3 sequences, 12% found once; its top ten account for approximately 6.3%. The material sequenced was blood, either unsorted or a sorted T cell fraction (not recorded which). These receptors were obtained from a male donor with ankylosing spondylitis. The CDR3 runs from the conserved cysteine through the conserved F or W. D genes are given only for firm matches. Expanded clones get a size class; other rows say once, few or many, or leave the size out.

d_call j_call v_call clone_size cdr3_nt cdr3_aa
TRBD1 TRBJ2-3 TRBV12-3/TRBV12-4 many TGTGCCAGCAGATCCCGGACAGGGCGGGATACGCAGTATTTT CASRSRTGRDTQYF
NA TRBJ2-2 TRBV12-5 few TGTGCTAGTGGTTTGGGGCAGGGCACCACCGGGGAGCTGTTTTTT CASGLGQGTTGELFF
NA TRBJ2-5 TRBV5-1 few TGCGCCAGCAGATTGCGGCAGTACGGTCAAGAGACCCAGTACTTC CASRLRQYGQETQYF
NA TRBJ1-6 TRBV5-5 NA TGTGCCAGCAGGTGGGACATGGAGGTTTCACCCCTCCACTTT CASRWDMEVSPLHF
TRBD1 TRBJ1-1 TRBV10-3 many TGTGCCATCAGGGCGGACAGGGCCAAAGTGAACACTGAAGCTTTCTTT CAIRADRAKVNTEAFF
TRBD1 TRBJ1-5 TRBV20-1 many TGCAGTGCTAGACCCCCACAGGGGGGGGGTAGTCAGCCCCAGCATTTT CSARPPQGGGSQPQHF
NA TRBJ2-7 TRBV29-1 few TGCAGCGTTGAAGATCGGGGTAGTGGGGCGGGCGAGCAGTACTTC CSVEDRGSGAGEQYF
NA TRBJ1-4 TRBV12-3/TRBV12-4 few TGTGCCAGCAGTTTACGTGGTGTAAACGAAAAACTGTTTTTT CASSLRGVNEKLFF
TRBD1 TRBJ1-2 TRBV3-1 NA TGTGCCAGCAGCCGGACGACAGGGGATAACTATGGCTACACCTTC CASSRTTGDNYGYTF
TRBD1 TRBJ1-1 TRBV3-1 NA TGTGCCAGCAGCCAAGGGCAACAGGGGACTGAAGCTTTCTTT CASSQGQQGTEAFF
TRBD2 TRBJ2-3 TRBV2 NA TGTGCCAGCAGAGCCCGACTAGCGGGAAGCACAGATACGCAGTATTTT CASRARLAGSTDTQYF
NA TRBJ1-2 TRBV25-1 few TGTGCCAGCAGTGAATATAACTTCGATGGCTACACCTTC CASSEYNFDGYTF
NA TRBJ1-1 TRBV5-1 NA TGCGCCAGCAGCCATGGGACACCAATGAACACTGAAGCTTTCTTT CASSHGTPMNTEAFF
NA TRBJ2-1 TRBV20-1 NA TGCAGTGCTCGGGACTACAATGAGCAGTTCTTC CSARDYNEQFF
NA TRBJ2-3 TRBV18 few TGTGCCAGCTCACCCCGGGCCCGCACAGATACGCAGTATTTT CASSPRARTDTQYF
TRBD1 TRBJ1-2 TRBV5-1 many TGCGCCAGCAGCCTTACCGGGACAGACTATGGCTACACCTTC CASSLTGTDYGYTF
NA TRBJ2-1 TRBV2 many TGTGCCAGCAGTGAAGCGGGGGACAAGGAAGGCAATGAGCAGTTCTTC CASSEAGDKEGNEQFF
NA TRBJ1-3 TRBV18 few TGTGCCAGCTCGACGACAGACTCTGGAAACACCATATATTTT CASSTTDSGNTIYF
TRBD1 TRBJ2-7 TRBV20-1 NA TGCAGTGCCAACCGGGACAGGAGCTCCTACGAGCAGTACTTC CSANRDRSSYEQYF
TRBD1 TRBJ1-1 TRBV3-1 few TGTGCCAGCAGCTTTGGACAGGGAAGTACTGAAGCTTTCTTT CASSFGQGSTEAFF
NA TRBJ2-3 TRBV10-3 many TGTGCCATCCAGACGGACCATCTCGATACGCAGTATTTT CAIQTDHLDTQYF
NA TRBJ2-3 TRBV5-1 few TGCGCCAGCAGCTTGATGGGCGCAGGATCCACAGATACGCAGTATTTT CASSLMGAGSTDTQYF
NA TRBJ2-5 TRBV18 NA TGTGCCAGCTCACCACAGAGGGAGACCCAGTACTTC CASSPQRETQYF
NA TRBJ2-3 TRBV7-9 NA TGTGCCACCTCTGAGAACCTCCCCACAGATACGCAGTATTTT CATSENLPTDTQYF
TRBD2 TRBJ2-3 TRBV20-1 NA TGCAGTGCCCGGCGGGTTTGGCGGGAGAAAGGCACAGATACGCAGTATTTT CSARRVWREKGTDTQYF
TRBD2 TRBJ2-2 TRBV5-4 few TGTGCCAGCAGCTCAAGCGGGAGGGCCTTCACCGGGGAGCTGTTTTTT CASSSSGRAFTGELFF
NA TRBJ2-3 TRBV5-1 few TGCGCCAGCACCATATCTGGCTTTAGCACAGATACGCAGTATTTT CASTISGFSTDTQYF
NA TRBJ1-1 TRBV5-1 few TGCGCCAGCAGCCCGGAGCACAGGGACCCGAAAGAAGCTTTCTTT CASSPEHRDPKEAFF
NA TRBJ1-1 TRBV11-2 NA TGTGCCAGCAGTTTCGCAAGGGGTAACACTGAAGCTTTCTTT CASSFARGNTEAFF
NA TRBJ2-7 TRBV5-5 few TGTGCCAGCAGCTTGGAAGCCGACGAGCAGTACTTC CASSLEADEQYF
TRBD2 TRBJ2-1 TRBV5-1 many TGTGCCAGCAGCCCGGGACTAGCGGGAGATGAGCAGTTCTTC CASSPGLAGDEQFF
TRBD1 TRBJ2-7 TRBV5-1 few TGCGCCAGCAGCTCATTACCCCGGGACAGTACCTACGAGCAGTACTTC CASSSLPRDSTYEQYF
TRBD2 TRBJ2-7 TRBV10-3 NA TGTGCCATCAGTGAGTCGAGCCGGGAGGGAGGCGAGCAGTACTTC CAISESSREGGEQYF
TRBD1 TRBJ2-7 TRBV6-5 NA TGTGCCAGCAGTTTTTCCCCGGGGACAGACAGCTCCTACGAGCAGTACTTC CASSFSPGTDSSYEQYF
TRBD1 TRBJ1-2 TRBV5-1 many TGCGCCAGCAGCTCGGACAGGGGTAACTATGGCTACACCTTC CASSSDRGNYGYTF
NA TRBJ2-5 TRBV27 few TGTGCCAGCAGTTCCCCGGGTGAACCCGGGGAGACCCAGTACTTC CASSSPGEPGETQYF
TRBD2 TRBJ2-1 TRBV10-3 few TGTGCCATCAGGCCCCAGCGGGAGCTCAATGAGCAGTTCTTC CAIRPQRELNEQFF
TRBD1 TRBJ1-3 TRBV12-3/TRBV12-4 NA TGTGCCAGCAGCCAGACAGGGTTGAGCTCTGGAAACACCATATATTTT CASSQTGLSSGNTIYF
TRBD2 TRBJ2-5 TRBV7-2 NA TGTGCCAGCAGCTTAGGGATTAGCGGGCAAGAGACCCAGTACTTC CASSLGISGQETQYF
NA TRBJ1-2 TRBV30 NA TGTGCCTGGAGTGTCGGGCAGGGGAAGGGCCTCTATGGCTACACCTTC CAWSVGQGKGLYGYTF
TRBD2 TRBJ2-1 TRBV3-1 NA TGTGCCAGCAGCCAAGATGAGTGGGGACTAGATTTTTCTTACAATGAGCAGTTCTTC CASSQDEWGLDFSYNEQFF
NA TRBJ1-5 TRBV24-1 NA TGTGCCACCAGTGCTGCCGGTAGGGACGGAAATCAGCCCCAGCATTTT CATSAAGRDGNQPQHF
TRBD2 TRBJ2-3 TRBV12-3/TRBV12-4 NA TGTGCCAGCTGTCCCGGACTAGCGGGAGGCCTGTCCGGGACAGATACGCAGTATTTT CASCPGLAGGLSGTDTQYF
NA TRBJ2-1 TRBV29-1 many TGCAGCGCACCCACCGACAGCAACTCCTACAATGAGCAGTTCTTC CSAPTDSNSYNEQFF
NA TRBJ1-1 TRBV7-2 NA TGTGCCAGCAGCTTTGTAATTTTGAACACTGAAGCTTTCTTT CASSFVILNTEAFF
TRBD2 TRBJ2-1 TRBV5-1 NA TGCGCCAGCAGCTTGGGGACTAGTGACAATGAGCAGTTCTTC CASSLGTSDNEQFF
NA TRBJ2-1 TRBV7-2 NA TGTGCCAGCAGCTCGTCCCGGGTAAATGAGCAGTTCTTC CASSSSRVNEQFF